The 17 T cell receptor beta chains presented below share a single source sample, sequenced in a study of T cell clonality in common variable immunodeficiency. Findings of the study overall: In common variable immunodeficiency, TCR beta chains reportedly carried fewer deletions and N-nucleotide insertions.

Repertoires were generated with immunoSEQ multiplex PCR, while TCRdb's copy carries only in-frame clones and drops some. The specimen has 15,000 to 25,000 clones, none found just once. No antigen has been assigned to these receptors. Sequenced input: peripheral blood mononuclear cells. The receptors come from a human donor with common variable immunodeficiency.

Only a few counts were recorded for this clone. The CDR3 end falls 3 residues outside the read, so it is completed with the germline J gene. The chain uses TRBV7-9 and TRBJ2-5; perhaps TRBD2 as D (6 bases). The CDR3 loop spans 11 amino acids. Germline CDR1 and CDR2: SEHNR and FQNEAQ (reference sequence). Trimming removed 11 bases from V and 5 bases from J, with 12 bases in between. Partial CDR3 DNA: TGTGCCCGCGGGGTCCTCGAGACC. Residues: CARGVLET. The whole CDR3 region reads CARGVLETQYF.

Only a few counts were recorded for this clone. The CDR3 end is not reached by the read, which stops 3 residues before it; the germline J gene fills it in. The gene calls are TRBV10-2 and TRBJ1-5; no firm D call. Germline loops: CDR1 WSHSY, CDR2 SAAADI. The CDR3 totals 15 residues. Trimming stripped 0 bases from V and 2 bases from J, with 8 bases between. The CDR3 bases that were read are TGCGCCAGCAGTGAGTCCGGGGAGGGCAATCAGCCC. Its protein is CASSESGEGNQP. The whole CDR3 sequence is CASSESGEGNQPQHF.

This clone was seen more than once but under ten times. The sequence runs out 3 residues before the end of the CDR3; the remainder is reconstructed from the germline J gene. The rearrangement links TRBV29-1 to TRBJ2-1; TRBD2 matches at 11 bases. V lost 5 bases and J lost 4; bases outside the gene matches: 1. Germline-derived CDR1 and CDR2 are SQVTM and ANQGSEA. The CDR3 sequence is 13 residues long. The DNA read from the CDR3 is TGCAGCGTTAGGACTAGCGGGTACAATGAG. The encoded protein is CSVRTSGYNE. From start to end, the CDR3 is CSVRTSGYNEQFF.

There are a few counts of this clone. The read stops 3 residues short of the end of the CDR3; the missing end is completed from the germline J gene. The chain couples TRBV7-9 to TRBJ1-2, with 7 nucleotides matching TRBD1. With 4 bases clipped from V and 5 bases from J, the junction kept 10 bases outside the gene matches. Germline V gene data show CDR1 as SEHNR and CDR2 as FQNEAQ (reference sequence). The CDR3 covers 15 residues. The sequenced CDR3 bases are TGTGCCAGCAGCTCGGTCTTGAGGGGGCTTTATGGC. This gives the protein CASSSVLRGLYG. The entire CDR3 protein is CASSSVLRGLYGYTF.

This clone was picked up many times. Read coverage stops 3 residues before the CDR3 terminus; the germline J gene supplies the remainder. The rearrangement links TRBV5-1 to TRBJ1-1; a weak D match, TRBD1 (5 bases). CDR1 SGHRS and CDR2 YFSETQ come from the germline V gene. The V end was cut by 3 bases, the J end by 1 base, with 7 bases between. The CDR3 is made up of 13 amino acids. Partial CDR3 DNA: TGCGCCAGCAGCTCACAGGAGAACACTGAA. Translated, it gives CASSSQENTE. In full, the CDR3 reads CASSSQENTEAFF.

A remark on this clone: The read finishes 3 residues shy of the CDR3 end, and the germline J gene is used to complete it. The gene calls are TRBV19 and TRBJ1-2; D gene unclear. This CDR3 spans 14 amino acids. Germline assignment: CDR1 LNHDA and CDR2 SQIVND (reference sequence). The V end lost 8 bases, the J end lost 7 bases, and 20 bases lay between the germline ends. CDR3 bases read: TGTGCCAGTTTAGAGCTCCCCGGGGATCTTGGC. This sequence encodes CASLELPGDLG. The whole CDR3 is CASLELPGDLGYTF.

Worth noting for this clone: The CDR3 is cut off 3 residues early in the read; its end comes from the germline J gene. The V gene is TRBV7-9, the J gene TRBJ2-2; no clear D. Germline V gene data show CDR1 as SEHNR and CDR2 as FQNEAQ (reference sequence). Trimming cost V 2 bases and J 4 bases, with 11 bases left between them. The CDR3 has 15 amino acids. The sequenced CDR3 bases are TGTGCCAGCAGCTTATTTGCGGTTGGCACCGGGGAG. Translated: CASSLFAVGTGE. The full CDR3 protein reads CASSLFAVGTGELFF.

Details on this clone: With the read ending 3 residues before the CDR3 end, the germline J gene is used to fill in that end. The rearrangement links TRBV7-6 to TRBJ2-1, with D hard to call. Germline V gene data show CDR1 as SGHVS and CDR2 as FNYEAQ. V was cut by 5 bases and J by 2 bases, with 16 bases left in between. CDR3 length: 16 residues. This chain's CDR3 is CASSQRSSSPYNEQFF. CDR3 DNA (partial): TGTGCCAGCAGCCAAAGATCTAGTTCCCCCTACAATGAG.

With regard to this clone: The read terminates 3 residues ahead of where the CDR3 ends, so the germline J gene completes it. The chain links TRBV29-1 to TRBJ2-5; 10 bases match TRBD2. The ends lost 4 bases at V and 5 bases at J; junction bases unmatched: 4. This CDR3 spans 13 amino acids. Germline V gene data show CDR1 as SQVTM and CDR2 as ANQGSEA. CDR3 region: CSVVAGGTETQYF. CDR3 DNA (partial): TGCAGCGTTGTAGCGGGGGGCACTGAGACC.

This clone was detected only a few times. Read data end 3 residues before the CDR3 end; the end is taken from the germline J gene. The chain combines TRBV30 with TRBJ2-7; 12 bases match TRBD2. J gave up 2 bases and V 4 bases, and 9 bases lay outside the gene matches. Germline lookup yields CDR1 GTSNPN and CDR2 SVGIG (reference sequence). The CDR3 totals 16 residues. The sequenced part of the CDR3 DNA is TGTGCCTGGACCCCCCGACTAGCGGGAGTCCCCTACGAG. It codes for CAWTPRLAGVPYE. The full CDR3 reads CAWTPRLAGVPYEQYF.

This clone was picked up a small number of times. The read comes to an end 3 residues before the CDR3 does, leaving the germline J gene to fill in the end. The chain has TRBV19 and TRBJ2-2, with 9 bases aligning to TRBD2. This CDR3 is built from 15 residues. V gave up 7 bases and J gave up 4 bases; unmatched junction bases: 7. In germline, CDR1 is LNHDA, CDR2 SQIVND (reference sequence). The CDR3 DNA, read in part, is TGTGCCAGTACCCTTAGCGGGGGAGTCACCGGGGAG. Translation gives CASTLSGGVTGE. From start to end, the CDR3 is CASTLSGGVTGELFF.

The sample holds a few counts of this clone. The DNA read from the CDR3 is TGTGCCAGTAGTCCGCGGACAGGAGGTAATTCACCC. Translating gives CASSPRTGGNSP. The CDR3, in full, reads CASSPRTGGNSPLHF. The V gene is TRBV19, the J gene TRBJ1-6; 7 positions agree with TRBD1. The observed sequence ends 3 residues before the CDR3 terminus, with the missing tail filled in from the germline J gene. In germline, CDR1 is LNHDA, CDR2 SQIVND (reference sequence). V lost 5 bases, J lost 6 bases, and 7 bases stayed unmatched. The CDR3 extends over 15 amino acids.

This clone was recorded at least ten times. The CDR3 goes on 3 residues after the read ends, and that part is filled in from the germline J gene. The chain couples TRBV5-1 to TRBJ2-5, with D possibly TRBD1 on 5 matching bases. CDR1 and CDR2 (germline): SGHRS, YFSETQ. This CDR3 contains 14 residues. V lost 3 bases to trimming and J lost 5 bases, with 14 bases between them. The CDR3: CASSSQGVGETQYF. Incomplete CDR3 DNA: TGCGCCAGCAGCTCACAAGGGGTAGGGGAGACC.

At least ten counts were recorded for this clone. The CDR3 end lies 3 residues beyond the end of the read and is filled in from the germline J gene. The chain is built from TRBV4-2 and TRBJ2-1; TRBD2 agrees at 8 bases. The CDR3 covers 16 residues. Trimming cost V 4 bases and J 3 bases; bases outside gene matches: 8. Looked up from germline, CDR1 is LGHNA and CDR2 is YNFKEQ. The CDR3 here is CASSPPGTRIYNEQFF. The CDR3 bases that were read are TGTGCCAGCAGCCCCCCCGGGACTAGAATCTACAATGAG.

This clone was recorded a few times. The read ends 3 residues early relative to the CDR3; the germline J gene fills the gap. The chain employs TRBV18 and TRBJ1-1; D perhaps matches TRBD1 (6 bases). Looked up from germline, CDR1 is KGHSH and CDR2 is LQKENI. This CDR3 has 15 residues. The V and J ends lost 3 bases and 3 bases respectively, with 14 bases between them. CDR3 amino acids: CASSPSAGVYTEAFF. The sequenced CDR3 bases are TGTGCCAGCTCACCCTCGGCAGGGGTGTACACTGAA.

About this clone: The junction differs from germline at one of its ends, possibly a read error. The CDR3 goes on 3 residues after the read ends, and that part is filled in from the germline J gene. This rearrangement joins TRBV19 to TRBJ1-4, with TRBD1 identical over 9 bases. Germline V gene sequence: CDR1 LNHDA, CDR2 SQIVND (reference sequence). CDR3 length equals 18 residues. This chain's CDR3 is CASSTLWDREATKEKLFF. CDR3 DNA (partial): TGTGCCAGTAGTACCCTCTGGGACAGGGAAGCAACTAAGGAAAAA.

Regarding this clone: Coverage ceases 3 residues before the CDR3 finishes, and the germline J gene fills in the end. V usage is TRBV7-7 and J usage is TRBJ2-1; 7 bases agree with TRBD1. This CDR3 region has 15 residues. V lost 2 bases to trimming and J lost 1 base; unmatched junction nucleotides: 2. The germline CDR1 and CDR2 sequences are SSHAT and FNYEAQ (reference sequence). CDR3 sequence: CASSLTGASYNEQFF. Partial CDR3 DNA: TGTGCCAGCAGCTTAACAGGGGCATCCTACAATGAG.